This TCR beta chain was identified in a study of blood T cell repertoires in COVID-19. Study details: Samples of COVID-19 (acute and convalescent) were obtained from the United States, Italy and Spain.

Original methodology: Amplification of reference gene primers provided the estimated nucleated cell counts. Clones were read by immunoSEQ multiplex PCR, and TCRdb kept only the in-frame ones, dropping some. V and J calls and clone size are as listed in that table; D and trimming were resolved from the DNA. This sample has under 450,000 clones, with about 80% found just once. CDR1 GTSNPN and CDR2 SVGIG come from the germline V gene (reference sequence). V was clipped by 0 bases and J by 4 bases, with 7 bases between them. The CDR3 totals 13 residues. This clone is a singleton in its sample. The sample has other DNA sequences that encode this CDR3 too.

The receptor was isolated from a human donor with acute or convalescent COVID-19. The donor label of this sample is uncertain. The sequenced sample consisted of peripheral blood. The chain joins TRBV30 to TRBJ1-5; D gene ambiguous. The CDR3 protein is CAWSVLPNQPQHF. The CDR3 DNA reads as TGTGCCTGGAGTGTACTACCTAATCAGCCCCAGCATTTT.